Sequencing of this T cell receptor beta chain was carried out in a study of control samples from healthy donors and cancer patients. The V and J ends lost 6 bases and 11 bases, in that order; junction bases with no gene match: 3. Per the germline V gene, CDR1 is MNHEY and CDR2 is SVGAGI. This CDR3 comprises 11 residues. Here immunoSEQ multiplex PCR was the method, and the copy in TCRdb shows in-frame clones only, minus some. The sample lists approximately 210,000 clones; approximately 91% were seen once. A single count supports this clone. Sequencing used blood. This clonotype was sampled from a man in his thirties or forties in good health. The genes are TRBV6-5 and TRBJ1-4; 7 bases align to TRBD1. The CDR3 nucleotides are TGTGCCAGCAGCCTCAGGGGGAAACTGTTTTTT. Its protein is CASSLRGKLFF.